This T cell receptor (beta chain) derives from a study of OX40 agonist ivuxolimab in advanced cancers. CDR1 SGHTA and CDR2 FQGTGA come from the germline V gene. Trimming removed 5 bases at V and 3 bases at J, with 10 bases between. The CDR3 spans 13 residues. Sequencing was performed with immunoSEQ multiplex PCR; in TCRdb, only in-frame clones are kept and a portion is missing. The sample has about 80,000 clones, 85% to 95% seen once. The sequenced sample was CD4+ or CD8+ T cells sorted from blood, obtained in a trial of the OX40 agonist ivuxolimab. The chain joins TRBV7-3 to TRBJ1-1; TRBD1 might be the D (5 bases). The clonotype was recovered from an adult with an advanced solid tumor such as melanoma, head and neck, liver or kidney cancer. The CDR3 DNA reads as TGTGCCAGCAGCATGCCAGGGTACACTGAAGCTTTCTTT. Its translation: CASSMPGYTEAFF.